Listed below are T cell receptor beta chains from one sample, sequenced in a study of blood T cells in healthy people across ages. One entry per CDR3 protein, called by TCRdb with MiXCR from the 5' RACE reads. The sample shows over 750,000 distinct CDR3 sequences, 20% to 30% of them seen only once. The same sample was also used in a study of T cells of mothers and their children.

Sequenced material: blood. The receptors shown here come from a boy under 18 in good health. Both conserved end residues are part of each CDR3. The D gene is left open where the match is weak. Clone size, where shown, is once, few, many, or a class for clones that have expanded.

d_gene	v_gene	abundance	j_gene	CDR3nt	CDR3aa
.	TRBV4-2	.	TRBJ2-1	TGTGCCAGCAGCCAAGAGCGGGGTCTGAGCTCCTACAATGAGCAGTTC	CASSQERGLSSYNEQF
.	TRBV28	.	TRBJ2-1	TGTGCCAGCAGGGCTAGCTCGGGTGAGCAGTTCTTC	CASRASSGEQFF
.	TRBV6-9	.	TRBJ1-5	TGTGCCAGTAAAAACCGGGTGGGAGGGCTCCTTGAGCAGCCCCAGCATTTT	CASKNRVGGLLEQPQHF
TRBD2	TRBV12-3/TRBV12-4	once	TRBJ2-5	TGTGCCAGCACCGTACTAGCGGGACTGGGAGAGACCCAGTACTTC	CASTVLAGLGETQYF
TRBD2	TRBV29-1	few	TRBJ2-3	TGCAGCGCCGAACCTGGGACTAGCAGAGACACAGATACGCAGTATTTT	CSAEPGTSRDTDTQYF
.	TRBV5-1	.	TRBJ2-1	TGCGCCAGCAGCTCGCTAGCGCAAGACAATGAGCAGTTCTTC	CASSSLAQDNEQFF
TRBD2	TRBV6-1	.	TRBJ2-7	TGTGCCAGCAGTGAATTCCTAGCGGGATCCTACGAGCAGTACTTC	CASSEFLAGSYEQYF
TRBD1	TRBV12-3/TRBV12-4	.	TRBJ2-1	TGTGCCAGCAGTCCCAGACCAGGGGGCGTCGGGGAGCAGTTCTTC	CASSPRPGGVGEQFF
TRBD1	TRBV28	few	TRBJ2-3	TGTGCCAGCAGGAGACAGGGAACTAGCACAGATACGCAGTATTTT	CASRRQGTSTDTQYF
.	TRBV20-1	few	TRBJ2-3	TGCAGTGCTAGAGATTTATTCCGCCACGCCAACTTAGCAGAGAGCACAGATACGCAGTATTTT	CSARDLFRHANLAESTDTQYF
TRBD2	TRBV20-1	.	TRBJ2-7	TGCAGTGCCCCGGTCAGCGGGAGCTACGAGCAGTACTTC	CSAPVSGSYEQYF
.	TRBV20-1	.	TRBJ2-5	TGCAGTGCAGGCGGGACAGCAGAGACCCAGTACTTC	CSAGGTAETQYF
.	TRBV4-3	.	TRBJ2-5	TGCGCCAGCAGCCAAGATAACAGGGCAGAGACCCAGTACTTC	CASSQDNRAETQYF
.	TRBV10-3	.	TRBJ1-2	TGTGCCATCAGTGAGGAACCTGGGACTGTGGCGAACTATGGCTACACCTTC	CAISEEPGTVANYGYTF
.	TRBV3-1	.	TRBJ2-1	TGTGCCAGCAGCCAAGACCATGTAAAGTTCTTC	CASSQDHVKFF
.	TRBV20-1	few	TRBJ2-5	TGCAGTGCTTCCACCGGGACAGCGGGCCTAGGGTTACAAGAGACCCAGTACTTC	CSASTGTAGLGLQETQYF
.	TRBV12-3/TRBV12-4	few	TRBJ2-5	TGTGCCAGCAGCGGCCCCAAAGGAGAGACCCAGTACTTC	CASSGPKGETQYF